Listed below are T cell receptor beta chains from one sample, sequenced in a study of cytomegalovirus exposure and HLA in healthy donors. The protocol was immunoSEQ multiplex PCR, while the TCRdb copy is restricted to in-frame clones and leaves out a portion. The table shows fewer than 150,000 clones, with roughly 79% occurring only once. Sequenced material: PBMCs. These receptors all stem from a male donor in good health and CMV-seronegative. Each CDR3 is given with its conserved first and last residue. Each record gives: D gene, V gene, J gene, clone size, CDR3 protein, CDR3 DNA. D genes are given only for firm matches. Size is omitted from some rows. Given values are once, few, many or a class for expanded clones.

d_gene: -; v_gene: TRBV5-1; j_gene: TRBJ2-5; abundance: -; CDR3aa: CASSLSTSTGETQYF; CDR3nt: TGCGCCAGCAGCCTTTCGACTAGTACGGGAGAGACCCAGTACTTC
d_gene: TRBD1; v_gene: TRBV5-1; j_gene: TRBJ1-6; abundance: -; CDR3aa: CASSPDRGNNSPLHF; CDR3nt: TGCGCCAGCAGTCCGGACAGGGGAAATAATTCACCCCTCCACTTT
d_gene: -; v_gene: TRBV10-3; j_gene: TRBJ1-2; abundance: -; CDR3aa: CAAQRGLNRGYTF; CDR3nt: TGTGCCGCCCAAAGAGGGTTGAATCGTGGCTACACCTTC
d_gene: -; v_gene: TRBV4-2; j_gene: TRBJ1-2; abundance: -; CDR3aa: CASSYRMDSSYGYTF; CDR3nt: TGTGCCAGCAGCTACAGGATGGACAGTAGCTATGGCTACACCTTC
d_gene: -; v_gene: TRBV18; j_gene: TRBJ1-5; abundance: -; CDR3aa: CASSPSEDQPQHF; CDR3nt: TGTGCCAGCTCACCATCCGAGGATCAGCCCCAGCATTTT
d_gene: TRBD2; v_gene: TRBV7-9; j_gene: TRBJ2-5; abundance: -; CDR3aa: CASSSGTSGDQETQYF; CDR3nt: TGTGCCAGCAGCTCGGGGACTAGCGGAGACCAAGAGACCCAGTACTTC
d_gene: -; v_gene: TRBV15; j_gene: TRBJ2-7; abundance: -; CDR3aa: CATSRDSQDSPYEQYF; CDR3nt: TGTGCCACCAGCAGAGACTCACAGGACAGCCCCTACGAGCAGTACTTC
d_gene: -; v_gene: TRBV18; j_gene: TRBJ2-7; abundance: -; CDR3aa: CASSPLNSKEEQYF; CDR3nt: TGTGCCAGCTCACCCCTAAACAGTAAAGAGGAGCAGTACTTC
d_gene: TRBD1; v_gene: TRBV7-2; j_gene: TRBJ2-1; abundance: -; CDR3aa: CASSLRDRGKNEQFF; CDR3nt: TGTGCCAGCAGCCTCCGGGACAGGGGCAAGAATGAGCAGTTCTTC
d_gene: -; v_gene: TRBV5-4; j_gene: TRBJ1-2; abundance: -; CDR3aa: CASSPGQKFNYGYTF; CDR3nt: TGTGCCAGCAGCCCTGGACAGAAGTTTAACTATGGCTACACCTTC
d_gene: TRBD1; v_gene: TRBV7-6; j_gene: TRBJ2-2; abundance: -; CDR3aa: CASSAGTGGETGELFF; CDR3nt: TGTGCCAGCAGCGCAGGGACAGGGGGGGAGACCGGGGAGCTGTTTTTT
d_gene: -; v_gene: TRBV27; j_gene: TRBJ1-2; abundance: -; CDR3aa: CAAGTSDTYGYTF; CDR3nt: TGTGCCGCCGGGACATCGGATACCTATGGCTACACCTTC
d_gene: TRBD1; v_gene: TRBV18; j_gene: TRBJ1-2; abundance: once; CDR3aa: CASATEGAYGYTF; CDR3nt: TGTGCCAGCGCAACGGAGGGGGCCTATGGCTACACCTTC
d_gene: TRBD2; v_gene: TRBV30; j_gene: TRBJ2-3; abundance: -; CDR3aa: CAWSVIGAGEGDTQYF; CDR3nt: TGTGCCTGGAGTGTAATCGGAGCGGGAGAAGGAGATACGCAGTATTTT
d_gene: TRBD1; v_gene: TRBV5-1; j_gene: TRBJ2-7; abundance: -; CDR3aa: CASSLGPTGVSYEQYF; CDR3nt: TGCGCCAGCAGCCTAGGGCCGACAGGGGTATCCTACGAGCAGTACTTC
d_gene: TRBD2; v_gene: TRBV6-5; j_gene: TRBJ2-7; abundance: -; CDR3aa: CASSYSGLAGYEQYF; CDR3nt: TGTGCCAGCAGTTACTCAGGGCTAGCGGGATACGAGCAGTACTTC
d_gene: -; v_gene: TRBV5-8; j_gene: TRBJ2-1; abundance: -; CDR3aa: CASSLAVFITGYNEQFF; CDR3nt: TGTGCCAGCAGCTTGGCCGTTTTTATCACAGGCTACAATGAGCAGTTCTTC
d_gene: TRBD1; v_gene: TRBV2; j_gene: TRBJ1-5; abundance: -; CDR3aa: CASSRTGASNQPQHF; CDR3nt: TGTGCCAGCAGCCGGACAGGGGCCAGCAATCAGCCCCAGCATTTT
d_gene: TRBD2; v_gene: TRBV7-2; j_gene: TRBJ2-7; abundance: -; CDR3aa: CASSLDAGEEYEQYF; CDR3nt: TGTGCCAGCAGCTTAGATGCGGGAGAGGAGTACGAGCAGTACTTC
d_gene: -; v_gene: TRBV1; j_gene: TRBJ2-4; abundance: -; CDR3aa: CTSSQGLGIQYF; CDR3nt: TGCACCAGCAGCCAGGGACTGGGCATTCAGTACTTC
d_gene: -; v_gene: TRBV30; j_gene: TRBJ1-3; abundance: -; CDR3aa: CAWKKQEGSGNTIYF; CDR3nt: TGTGCCTGGAAAAAACAAGAGGGATCTGGAAACACCATATATTTT
d_gene: -; v_gene: TRBV5-6; j_gene: TRBJ1-2; abundance: -; CDR3aa: CASSLIQAGYGYTF; CDR3nt: TGTGCCAGCAGCTTAATACAGGCTGGCTATGGCTACACCTTC
d_gene: TRBD2; v_gene: TRBV5-4; j_gene: TRBJ2-3; abundance: -; CDR3aa: CASSLAGSGGRDTQYF; CDR3nt: TGTGCCAGCAGCTTGGCTGGGAGCGGGGGGAGAGATACGCAGTATTTT
d_gene: TRBD1; v_gene: TRBV7-8; j_gene: TRBJ1-5; abundance: -; CDR3aa: CASSLGTGYQPQHF; CDR3nt: TGTGCCAGCAGCTTAGGGACAGGTTATCAGCCCCAGCATTTT
d_gene: TRBD1; v_gene: TRBV9; j_gene: TRBJ1-3; abundance: -; CDR3aa: CASSVAGTGFGNTIYF; CDR3nt: TGTGCCAGCAGCGTAGCCGGGACAGGGTTTGGAAACACCATATATTTT
d_gene: TRBD1; v_gene: TRBV19; j_gene: TRBJ2-4; abundance: -; CDR3aa: CASRGQGTQNIQYF; CDR3nt: TGTGCCAGTAGGGGACAGGGAACCCAAAACATTCAGTACTTC
d_gene: -; v_gene: TRBV6-5; j_gene: TRBJ1-6; abundance: -; CDR3aa: CASSSGFQGFNSPLHF; CDR3nt: TGTGCCAGCAGTTCAGGGTTCCAGGGCTTTAATTCACCCCTCCACTTT
d_gene: -; v_gene: TRBV30; j_gene: TRBJ1-2; abundance: once; CDR3aa: CAWSQGLNYGYTF; CDR3nt: TGTGCCTGGAGTCAGGGGTTGAACTATGGCTACACCTTC
d_gene: -; v_gene: TRBV10-3; j_gene: TRBJ1-1; abundance: -; CDR3aa: CAISSTAQNTEAFF; CDR3nt: TGTGCCATCAGCTCGACAGCGCAGAACACTGAAGCTTTCTTT
d_gene: TRBD2; v_gene: TRBV4-1; j_gene: TRBJ2-7; abundance: -; CDR3aa: CASSEGRARGAYEQYF; CDR3nt: TGCGCCAGCAGCGAGGGGAGGGCCCGCGGGGCCTACGAGCAGTACTTC
d_gene: TRBD2; v_gene: TRBV7-8; j_gene: TRBJ2-2; abundance: -; CDR3aa: CASSLRLAGNTGELFF; CDR3nt: TGTGCCAGCAGCCTGAGACTAGCGGGGAACACCGGGGAGCTGTTTTTT
d_gene: -; v_gene: TRBV7-6; j_gene: TRBJ2-3; abundance: -; CDR3aa: CASSLEAGGYTQYF; CDR3nt: TGTGCCAGCAGCTTAGAGGCAGGAGGGTATACGCAGTATTTT
d_gene: -; v_gene: TRBV4-1; j_gene: TRBJ1-5; abundance: -; CDR3aa: CASSQQQRNQPQHF; CDR3nt: TGCGCCAGCAGCCAACAACAGCGCAATCAGCCCCAGCATTTT
d_gene: -; v_gene: TRBV15; j_gene: TRBJ2-7; abundance: -; CDR3aa: CATSRGQISYEQYF; CDR3nt: TGTGCCACCAGCAGAGGGCAGATTTCCTACGAGCAGTACTTC
d_gene: TRBD1; v_gene: TRBV19; j_gene: TRBJ1-5; abundance: -; CDR3aa: CASDRGAEQPQHF; CDR3nt: TGTGCCAGCGACAGGGGCGCAGAGCAGCCCCAGCATTTT
d_gene: -; v_gene: TRBV5-8; j_gene: TRBJ2-5; abundance: once; CDR3aa: CASSFGHPQETQYF; CDR3nt: TGTGCCAGCAGTTTTGGACATCCCCAAGAGACCCAGTACTTC
d_gene: -; v_gene: TRBV9; j_gene: TRBJ1-1; abundance: few; CDR3aa: CASSALQGHTEAFF; CDR3nt: TGTGCCAGCAGCGCCCTCCAGGGGCACACTGAAGCTTTCTTT
d_gene: -; v_gene: TRBV25-1; j_gene: TRBJ1-4; abundance: once; CDR3aa: CASSALQGIGEKLFF; CDR3nt: TGTGCCAGCAGTGCATTACAGGGTATCGGTGAAAAACTGTTTTTT
d_gene: -; v_gene: TRBV5-4; j_gene: TRBJ1-6; abundance: -; CDR3aa: CASSLDSNNSPLHF; CDR3nt: TGTGCCAGCAGCTTGGACAGCAATAATTCACCCCTCCACTTT
d_gene: -; v_gene: TRBV5-1; j_gene: TRBJ1-1; abundance: -; CDR3aa: CASSLGGDTEAFF; CDR3nt: TGCGCCAGCAGCTTGGGGGGGGACACTGAAGCTTTCTTT
d_gene: -; v_gene: TRBV18; j_gene: TRBJ2-7; abundance: -; CDR3aa: CASSPSASYEQYF; CDR3nt: TGTGCCAGCTCACCGTCAGCGTCCTACGAGCAGTACTTC
d_gene: TRBD1; v_gene: TRBV9; j_gene: TRBJ1-2; abundance: -; CDR3aa: CASSVDRDRGTNYGYTF; CDR3nt: TGTGCCAGCAGCGTGGACCGGGACAGGGGGACCAACTATGGCTACACCTTC
d_gene: -; v_gene: TRBV2; j_gene: TRBJ1-2; abundance: -; CDR3aa: CASSGQGNYGYTF; CDR3nt: TGTGCCAGCAGTGGTCAGGGAAACTATGGCTACACCTTC
d_gene: TRBD2; v_gene: TRBV5-1; j_gene: TRBJ2-7; abundance: once; CDR3aa: CASSLRGSGAGVLYEQYF; CDR3nt: TGCGCCAGCAGCTTGAGAGGGAGCGGAGCGGGAGTCTTATACGAGCAGTACTTC
d_gene: TRBD2; v_gene: TRBV5-1; j_gene: TRBJ2-1; abundance: -; CDR3aa: CASSLVAGGHNEQFF; CDR3nt: TGCGCCAGCAGCTTGGTCGCGGGGGGGCACAATGAGCAGTTCTTC
d_gene: -; v_gene: TRBV27; j_gene: TRBJ1-1; abundance: -; CDR3aa: CASSLGSRDEAFF; CDR3nt: TGTGCCAGCAGTTTAGGATCTCGGGATGAAGCTTTCTTT
d_gene: -; v_gene: TRBV4-1; j_gene: TRBJ2-5; abundance: -; CDR3aa: CASNLNPQRETQYF; CDR3nt: TGCGCCAGCAACCTTAACCCCCAGCGGGAGACCCAGTACTTC
d_gene: TRBD1; v_gene: TRBV2; j_gene: TRBJ1-4; abundance: -; CDR3aa: CASRITGTVNEKLFF; CDR3nt: TGTGCCAGCAGAATTACCGGGACAGTTAATGAAAAACTGTTTTTT
d_gene: TRBD1; v_gene: TRBV4-1; j_gene: TRBJ1-4; abundance: -; CDR3aa: CASSQNPGQPNEKLFF; CDR3nt: TGCGCCAGCAGCCAGAATCCGGGACAGCCTAATGAAAAACTGTTTTTT
d_gene: -; v_gene: TRBV4-2; j_gene: TRBJ1-4; abundance: -; CDR3aa: CARSPRRGEEGEKLFF; CDR3nt: TGTGCCCGCAGCCCCCGTAGAGGGGAGGAAGGTGAAAAACTGTTTTTT
d_gene: -; v_gene: TRBV5-1; j_gene: TRBJ2-5; abundance: few; CDR3aa: CASSRAGELWTQYF; CDR3nt: TGCGCCAGCAGCCGGGCAGGGGAGCTCTGGACCCAGTACTTC
d_gene: -; v_gene: TRBV29-1; j_gene: TRBJ2-2; abundance: once; CDR3aa: CSVGMTRYTGELFF; CDR3nt: TGCAGCGTTGGGATGACTAGATACACCGGGGAGCTGTTTTTT
d_gene: -; v_gene: TRBV30; j_gene: TRBJ1-2; abundance: -; CDR3aa: CAWSPGPGSDGYTF; CDR3nt: TGTGCCTGGAGTCCTGGACCGGGGTCTGATGGCTACACCTTC
d_gene: TRBD2; v_gene: TRBV30; j_gene: TRBJ2-7; abundance: -; CDR3aa: CAWRMGLAGGEQYF; CDR3nt: TGTGCCTGGAGGATGGGACTAGCGGGAGGGGAGCAGTACTTC
d_gene: -; v_gene: TRBV7-8; j_gene: TRBJ2-3; abundance: -; CDR3aa: CASRSTEYSTDTQYF; CDR3nt: TGTGCCAGCAGGTCGACAGAGTATAGCACAGATACGCAGTATTTT
d_gene: -; v_gene: TRBV25-1; j_gene: TRBJ1-4; abundance: -; CDR3aa: CASSEPSRGGNEKLFF; CDR3nt: TGTGCCAGCAGTGAACCTAGTAGGGGAGGTAATGAAAAACTGTTTTTT
d_gene: TRBD2; v_gene: TRBV30; j_gene: TRBJ2-7; abundance: few; CDR3aa: CAWERLKLSSGSYEQYF; CDR3nt: TGTGCCTGGGAGCGGCTGAAGCTATCTAGCGGGAGCTACGAGCAGTACTTC
d_gene: -; v_gene: TRBV30; j_gene: TRBJ1-1; abundance: few; CDR3aa: CAWSIGGNTEAFF; CDR3nt: TGTGCCTGGAGTATCGGGGGGAACACTGAAGCTTTCTTT
d_gene: TRBD1; v_gene: TRBV7-8; j_gene: TRBJ2-6; abundance: few; CDR3aa: CASSLTGVPSGANVLTF; CDR3nt: TGTGCCAGCAGCTTGACAGGGGTTCCCTCTGGGGCCAACGTCCTGACTTTC
d_gene: -; v_gene: TRBV19; j_gene: TRBJ1-1; abundance: -; CDR3aa: CASKGADRTEAFF; CDR3nt: TGTGCCAGTAAAGGGGCCGATCGAACTGAAGCTTTCTTT